A selection of T cell receptor beta chains follows, all from one sample in a study of T cell responses to AZD1222 COVID-19 vaccine. The protocol was immunoSEQ multiplex PCR, while the TCRdb copy is restricted to in-frame clones and leaves out a portion. The table has about 130,000 clones, roughly 86% seen once. This specimen consisted of peripheral blood, obtained on day 0 of AZD1222 vaccination. The receptors originated from an adult in good health. Each CDR3 is given with its conserved first and last residue. D genes are given only for firm matches. Size tells how often a clone was seen (once, few, many) or the class of an expanded clone, and some rows leave it out.

>TRBV5-5|TRBJ2-7|-|-
CASSSLTSYEQYF
TGTGCCAGCAGCTCCCTCACCTCCTACGAGCAGTACTTC
>TRBV11-2|TRBJ2-7|TRBD2|-
CASSFPPPGLSTPYEQYF
TGTGCCAGCAGCTTCCCTCCTCCGGGACTATCGACCCCTTACGAGCAGTACTTC
>TRBV28|TRBJ1-2|TRBD1|few
CASMPGTANYGYTF
TGTGCCAGCATGCCGGGGACAGCCAACTATGGCTACACCTTC
>TRBV2|TRBJ2-1|-|many
CASRERGGNEQFF
TGTGCCAGCAGAGAGAGGGGGGGCAATGAGCAGTTCTTC
>TRBV5-5|TRBJ2-2|-|-
CASSPRPGRGELFF
TGTGCCAGCAGCCCCCGGCCGGGAAGAGGGGAGCTGTTTTTT
>TRBV2|TRBJ2-1|-|-
CASSKRVSSYNEQFF
TGTGCCAGCAGTAAAAGAGTTAGCTCCTACAATGAGCAGTTCTTC
>TRBV3-1/TRBV3-2|TRBJ1-2|-|-
CASSQFIRDSRGYGYTF
TGTGCCAGCAGCCAGTTCATCAGGGACTCTCGGGGGTATGGCTACACCTTC
>TRBV10-1|TRBJ1-2|-|-
CASSENRNYGYTF
TGCGCCAGCAGTGAAAACAGAAACTATGGCTACACCTTC
>TRBV7-2|TRBJ2-2|TRBD2|-
CASSFSGRDTGELFF
TGTGCCAGCAGCTTTAGCGGGAGGGATACCGGGGAGCTGTTTTTT
>TRBV3-1/TRBV3-2|TRBJ2-3|-|-
CATRTTCTDTQYF
TGTGCGACCAGGACTACCTGCACAGATACGCAGTATTTT
>TRBV3-1/TRBV3-2|TRBJ2-7|-|-
CASSQIHEQYF
TGTGCCAGCAGCCAAATCCACGAGCAGTACTTC
>TRBV12-5|TRBJ2-1|-|-
CASGWGDGTYNEQFF
TGTGCTAGTGGTTGGGGGGACGGCACCTACAATGAGCAGTTCTTC
>TRBV6-1|TRBJ2-7|TRBD1|once
CASSEQGAGSYEQYF
TGTGCCAGCAGTGAACAGGGGGCCGGCTCCTACGAGCAGTACTTC
>TRBV5-4|TRBJ1-1|TRBD1|-
CASSLDPTGVNTEAFF
TGTGCCAGCAGCTTGGATCCAACAGGGGTGAACACTGAAGCTTTCTTT
>TRBV27|TRBJ1-6|-|-
CASSLAGAYNSPLHF
TGTGCCAGCAGTTTAGCGGGGGCTTATAATTCACCCCTCCACTTT
>TRBV9|TRBJ2-1|-|-
CASSGPSGGLDNEQFF
TGTGCCAGCAGCGGCCCGAGTGGGGGATTAGACAATGAGCAGTTCTTC
>TRBV5-6|TRBJ2-6|TRBD1|-
CASSGQGAIPGANVLTF
TGTGCCAGCAGCGGACAGGGGGCGATACCTGGGGCCAACGTCCTGACTTTC
>TRBV5-3|TRBJ2-2|-|-
CARSSYPCQGKSTGELFF
TGTGCCAGAAGCTCGTACCCGTGTCAGGGAAAGTCAACCGGGGAGCTGTTTTTT
>TRBV12-3/TRBV12-4|TRBJ2-1|-|once
CASNLQAYNEQFF
TGTGCCAGCAATTTGCAGGCCTACAATGAGCAGTTCTTC
>TRBV2|TRBJ1-5|-|-
CASSEIGLNQPQHF
TGTGCCAGCAGTGAAATCGGCCTCAATCAGCCCCAGCATTTT
>TRBV28|TRBJ2-1|TRBD1|-
CASSFRGLNEQFF
TGTGCCAGCAGTTTCAGGGGGCTGAATGAGCAGTTCTTC
>TRBV5-6|TRBJ2-2|-|-
CASSFSNRANTGELFF
TGTGCCAGCAGCTTTAGTAACAGAGCGAACACCGGGGAGCTGTTTTTT
>TRBV3-1/TRBV3-2|TRBJ1-1|TRBD1|once
CASSQDIQGWNTEAFF
TGTGCCAGCAGCCAAGATATACAGGGGTGGAACACTGAAGCTTTCTTT
>TRBV7-3|TRBJ2-3|TRBD2|-
CASSLMQPGLAEGTGTDTQYF
TGTGCCAGCAGCTTAATGCAACCGGGACTAGCGGAAGGTACCGGCACAGATACGCAGTATTTT
>TRBV28|TRBJ2-1|-|-
CATTTGAAPSYNEQFF
TGTGCCACCACGACGGGGGCAGCTCCCTCCTACAATGAGCAGTTCTTC
>TRBV7-6|TRBJ2-7|TRBD1|-
CASSLGQGADYEQYF
TGTGCCAGCAGCTTAGGTCAGGGGGCTGACTACGAGCAGTACTTC
>TRBV10-3|TRBJ2-5|-|-
CAISEYRQETQYF
TGTGCCATCAGTGAGTACAGACAAGAGACCCAGTACTTC
>TRBV4-1|TRBJ2-5|-|-
CASSALMNQETQYF
TGCGCCAGCAGCGCCCTGATGAACCAAGAGACCCAGTACTTC
>TRBV7-9|TRBJ1-1|-|-
CASSRSVLNTEAFF
TGTGCCAGCAGCCGCTCGGTCCTGAACACTGAAGCTTTCTTT
>TRBV28|TRBJ1-1|TRBD1|once
CASSPGQGWTEAFF
TGTGCCAGCAGTCCCGGACAGGGTTGGACTGAAGCTTTCTTT
>TRBV19|TRBJ2-1|-|-
CASSIRNEQFF
TGTGCCAGTAGTATCAGGAATGAGCAGTTCTTC
>TRBV6-1|TRBJ2-7|TRBD2|-
CASSENLGGTRSSYEQYF
TGTGCCAGCAGTGAAAATCTGGGTGGGACTAGAAGCTCCTACGAGCAGTACTTC
>TRBV4-3|TRBJ2-7|TRBD1|-
CASSQGTGGYSYEQYF
TGCGCCAGCAGCCAGGGGACAGGGGGCTACTCCTACGAGCAGTACTTC
>TRBV3-1/TRBV3-2|TRBJ1-1|-|-
CASSRGNTEAFF
TGTGCCAGCAGCCGGGGGAACACTGAAGCTTTCTTT
>TRBV19|TRBJ2-7|-|-
CASSITASSYEQYF
TGTGCCAGTAGTATCACGGCTAGTAGCTACGAGCAGTACTTC
>TRBV6-4|TRBJ2-6|-|-
CASSDSPGLSGANVLTF
TGTGCCAGCAGTGACTCTCCAGGGCTCTCTGGGGCCAACGTCCTGACTTTC
>TRBV11-2|TRBJ1-2|TRBD1|-
CASSKQGSPGYTF
TGTGCCAGCAGTAAACAGGGGTCGCCTGGCTACACCTTC
>TRBV2|TRBJ2-1|TRBD2|-
CASGERGTPFF
TGTGCCAGCGGGGAGCGGGGAACCCCGTTCTTC
>TRBV18|TRBJ2-5|TRBD2|-
CASSLSTSGGETQYF
TGTGCCAGCTCACTCTCAACTAGCGGGGGAGAGACCCAGTACTTC
>TRBV7-9|TRBJ2-7|TRBD1|-
CASSLTTGIMGEQYF
TGTGCCAGCAGCTTAACGACAGGGATCATGGGCGAGCAGTACTTC
>TRBV25-1|TRBJ2-5|-|-
CASSDPGQGLETQYF
TGTGCCAGCAGTGACCCGGGGCAGGGGTTGGAGACCCAGTACTTC
>TRBV18|TRBJ2-7|-|-
CASSLDQVYEQYF
TGTGCCAGCTCACTTGACCAAGTCTACGAGCAGTACTTC
>TRBV5-1|TRBJ2-3|TRBD1|-
CASSSTGTGVDTQYF
TGCGCCAGCAGCTCGACCGGGACAGGGGTCGATACGCAGTATTTT
>TRBV9|TRBJ1-1|-|-
CASSVGAGPGGTEAFF
TGTGCCAGCAGCGTAGGTGCGGGACCGGGGGGGACTGAAGCTTTCTTT
>TRBV15|TRBJ2-7|-|-
CATSRGGPAYEQYF
TGTGCCACCAGCAGAGGCGGTCCGGCCTACGAGCAGTACTTC